This is a list of T cell receptor beta chains from one sample in a study of T cells in Graves' hyperthyroidism and ophthalmopathy. TCRdb ran MiXCR on the multiplex PCR reads and lists one entry per CDR3 protein. The repertoire has 500,000 to 750,000 distinct CDR3 sequences, 13% to 15% of them found once; the top ten carry around 7%. The specimen was blood. The receptors here all came from a woman aged 18-30 years with Graves' ophthalmopathy. The CDR3 runs from the conserved cysteine through the conserved F or W. The order of the fields is D gene, clone size, V gene, J gene, CDR3 DNA, CDR3 protein. D genes are given only for firm matches. Clone size is shown for a subset of rows, as once, few, many or a class of expanded clone.

d_gene: TRBD1; abundance: many; v_gene: TRBV28; j_gene: TRBJ1-2; CDR3nt: TGTGCCAGCAGTTTATCCCCCAAGACAGGGTATGGCTACACCTTC; CDR3aa: CASSLSPKTGYGYTF
d_gene: TRBD1; abundance: few; v_gene: TRBV18; j_gene: TRBJ1-2; CDR3nt: TGTGCCAGCTCACCACCGACAGGGCACCCCTATGGCTACACCTTC; CDR3aa: CASSPPTGHPYGYTF
d_gene: -; abundance: few; v_gene: TRBV10-3; j_gene: TRBJ2-3; CDR3nt: TGTGCCATCAGTGACGAAGGAGATACGCAGTATTTT; CDR3aa: CAISDEGDTQYF
d_gene: TRBD2; abundance: few; v_gene: TRBV13; j_gene: TRBJ2-7; CDR3nt: TGTGCCAGCAGCTCCCCGAGCGGGATGGGGTACGAGCAGTACTTC; CDR3aa: CASSSPSGMGYEQYF
d_gene: -; abundance: few; v_gene: TRBV7-3; j_gene: TRBJ2-1; CDR3nt: TGTGCCAGCAGCCCTCTGTTAGGGCCATACAATGAGCAGTTCTTC; CDR3aa: CASSPLLGPYNEQFF
d_gene: TRBD2; abundance: many; v_gene: TRBV27; j_gene: TRBJ2-2; CDR3nt: TGTGCCAGCAGTCCCTTAGTCGCGCGGGAGGCCGTGGGTACCGGGGAGCTGTTTTTT; CDR3aa: CASSPLVAREAVGTGELFF
d_gene: TRBD1; abundance: -; v_gene: TRBV20-1; j_gene: TRBJ2-1; CDR3nt: TGCAGTGCTCGGGGACAGGGAGTAAATGAGCAGTTCTTC; CDR3aa: CSARGQGVNEQFF
d_gene: TRBD2; abundance: many; v_gene: TRBV7-9; j_gene: TRBJ2-1; CDR3nt: TGTGCCAGCAGCTTCGGGCGGGAGATCGATGAGCAATTCTTC; CDR3aa: CASSFGREIDEQFF
d_gene: -; abundance: few; v_gene: TRBV4-1; j_gene: TRBJ1-1; CDR3nt: TGCGCCAGCAGACAGGGAGAGAACACTGAAGCTTTCTTT; CDR3aa: CASRQGENTEAFF
d_gene: -; abundance: -; v_gene: TRBV9; j_gene: TRBJ2-1; CDR3nt: TGTGCCAGCAGCGTAGGGGGGAGCAACAATGAGCAGTTCTTC; CDR3aa: CASSVGGSNNEQFF
d_gene: TRBD1; abundance: many; v_gene: TRBV10-3; j_gene: TRBJ2-5; CDR3nt: TGTGCCATCAGTGAGACGATACAGGGGAGAGAGACCCAGTACTTC; CDR3aa: CAISETIQGRETQYF
d_gene: -; abundance: -; v_gene: TRBV6-2/TRBV6-3; j_gene: TRBJ1-2; CDR3nt: TGTGCCAGCACCGGACCCTGGAGGCCCTCTGGCTACACCTTC; CDR3aa: CASTGPWRPSGYTF
d_gene: TRBD2; abundance: -; v_gene: TRBV2; j_gene: TRBJ2-3; CDR3nt: TGTGCCAGCAGTTATACTAGCGGGAGAGACACAGATACGCAGTATTTT; CDR3aa: CASSYTSGRDTDTQYF
d_gene: TRBD1; abundance: -; v_gene: TRBV7-4; j_gene: TRBJ2-1; CDR3nt: TGTGCCAGCAGCCCCGCTCCCATTGGGACAGGGGAATACCACTCCTACAATGAGCAGTTCTTC; CDR3aa: CASSPAPIGTGEYHSYNEQFF
d_gene: TRBD1; abundance: many; v_gene: TRBV11-2; j_gene: TRBJ2-7; CDR3nt: TGTGCCAGCAGCGTGACAGGGGCCGCATCTATCTACGAGCAGTACTTC; CDR3aa: CASSVTGAASIYEQYF
d_gene: -; abundance: -; v_gene: TRBV19; j_gene: TRBJ2-1; CDR3nt: TGTGCCAGTAGACGGGACAACTACAATGAGCAGTTCTTC; CDR3aa: CASRRDNYNEQFF
d_gene: TRBD1; abundance: -; v_gene: TRBV7-8; j_gene: TRBJ2-3; CDR3nt: TGTGCCAGCAGCTTCGGTCCGGGACAGGGGCAAGATACGCAGTATTTT; CDR3aa: CASSFGPGQGQDTQYF
d_gene: -; abundance: many; v_gene: TRBV3-1; j_gene: TRBJ1-5; CDR3nt: TGTGCCAGCAGCCAGGACAATTTCAATCAGCCCCAGCATTTT; CDR3aa: CASSQDNFNQPQHF
d_gene: TRBD2; abundance: many; v_gene: TRBV12-3/TRBV12-4; j_gene: TRBJ2-3; CDR3nt: TGTGCCAGCAGTTTGTCACTAGCGGGAGCAGATACGCAGTATTTT; CDR3aa: CASSLSLAGADTQYF
d_gene: TRBD1; abundance: few; v_gene: TRBV5-8; j_gene: TRBJ2-5; CDR3nt: TGTGCCAGCTTCCAGACAGGGGAAGGAGAGACCCAGTACTTC; CDR3aa: CASFQTGEGETQYF
d_gene: -; abundance: many; v_gene: TRBV7-2; j_gene: TRBJ1-1; CDR3nt: TGTGCCAGCAGCCCCACTAGCAGGCTAGGCACTGAAGCTTTCTTT; CDR3aa: CASSPTSRLGTEAFF
d_gene: -; abundance: many; v_gene: TRBV12-3/TRBV12-4; j_gene: TRBJ2-7; CDR3nt: TGTGCCAGCAGTTTCTTGATGGGCGAGCAGTACTTC; CDR3aa: CASSFLMGEQYF
d_gene: TRBD2; abundance: -; v_gene: TRBV20-1; j_gene: TRBJ2-5; CDR3nt: TGCAGTGTAACGACTAGCGGGTTATACCAAGAGACCCAGTACTTC; CDR3aa: CSVTTSGLYQETQYF
d_gene: TRBD2; abundance: few; v_gene: TRBV20-1; j_gene: TRBJ2-3; CDR3nt: TGCAGTGCTGGCCCCAGGGGAGCGGGAGAACGGGATACGCAGTATTTT; CDR3aa: CSAGPRGAGERDTQYF
d_gene: -; abundance: many; v_gene: TRBV20-1; j_gene: TRBJ2-5; CDR3nt: TGCAGTGCTAGTTCCGGGGGCAGGGAGACCCAGTACTTC; CDR3aa: CSASSGGRETQYF
d_gene: TRBD2; abundance: few; v_gene: TRBV11-1; j_gene: TRBJ2-7; CDR3nt: TGTGCCAGCAAGGGGACTAGCGGGAGGGCCGGAGAGCAGTACTTC; CDR3aa: CASKGTSGRAGEQYF
d_gene: TRBD2; abundance: many; v_gene: TRBV11-3; j_gene: TRBJ2-5; CDR3nt: TGTGCCAGCAGCTTAGGCTCCCCCCTAAGCGGGGGGCAAGAGACCCAGTACTTC; CDR3aa: CASSLGSPLSGGQETQYF
d_gene: -; abundance: many; v_gene: TRBV29-1; j_gene: TRBJ2-7; CDR3nt: TGCAGCGTGACCGGGACTCTCCCCTACGAGCAGTACTTC; CDR3aa: CSVTGTLPYEQYF
d_gene: TRBD2; abundance: -; v_gene: TRBV20-1; j_gene: TRBJ2-2; CDR3nt: TGCAGTGCTAGAGATATCCGGCTAGCGGGGGCGAACACCGGGGAGCTGTTTTTT; CDR3aa: CSARDIRLAGANTGELFF
d_gene: -; abundance: -; v_gene: TRBV4-1; j_gene: TRBJ2-2; CDR3nt: TGCGCCAGCAGCCCCCTCGTCGCGGCCGGGGAGCTGTTTTTT; CDR3aa: CASSPLVAAGELFF
d_gene: -; abundance: many; v_gene: TRBV20-1; j_gene: TRBJ2-5; CDR3nt: TGCAGTGCTAGGAAACAGGGGGAGGGGGAGACCCAGTACTTC; CDR3aa: CSARKQGEGETQYF
d_gene: -; abundance: -; v_gene: TRBV19; j_gene: TRBJ2-1; CDR3nt: TGTGCCAGTAGAACCGGACCTAATGAGCAGTTCTTC; CDR3aa: CASRTGPNEQFF
d_gene: TRBD1; abundance: -; v_gene: TRBV11-2; j_gene: TRBJ1-2; CDR3nt: TGTGCCAGCAGCGTGGACAGGGGAGGACATGGCTACACCTTC; CDR3aa: CASSVDRGGHGYTF
d_gene: -; abundance: many; v_gene: TRBV27; j_gene: TRBJ2-3; CDR3nt: TGTGCCAGCAGTAGGAGTCAGAGCACAGATACGCAGTATTTT; CDR3aa: CASSRSQSTDTQYF
d_gene: TRBD1; abundance: few; v_gene: TRBV24-1; j_gene: TRBJ1-2; CDR3nt: TGTGCCACCAGTGATGCAAGACAGGGATGGGGCTATGGCTACACCTTC; CDR3aa: CATSDARQGWGYGYTF
d_gene: -; abundance: many; v_gene: TRBV7-2; j_gene: TRBJ1-5; CDR3nt: TGTGCCAGCACCCACGGCGCTAGCAATCAGCCCCAGCATTTT; CDR3aa: CASTHGASNQPQHF
d_gene: TRBD2; abundance: -; v_gene: TRBV6-5; j_gene: TRBJ2-1; CDR3nt: TGTGCCAGCAGTTACCCTCCAGGGGATAGCGGGAGGGCCGGAGAGCAGTTCTTC; CDR3aa: CASSYPPGDSGRAGEQFF
d_gene: TRBD1; abundance: many; v_gene: TRBV4-1; j_gene: TRBJ1-1; CDR3nt: TGCGCCAGCAGCCACCCCGGGACAGGGGTCGGAGACACTGAAGCTTTCTTT; CDR3aa: CASSHPGTGVGDTEAFF
d_gene: TRBD1; abundance: -; v_gene: TRBV18; j_gene: TRBJ2-7; CDR3nt: TGTGCCAGCTCACCACAAGACCGGACAGGGATAGGCGAGCAGTACTTC; CDR3aa: CASSPQDRTGIGEQYF
d_gene: -; abundance: few; v_gene: TRBV19; j_gene: TRBJ2-2; CDR3nt: TGTGCCAGTAGTATAGGCACACTTAACACCGGGGAGCTGTTTTTT; CDR3aa: CASSIGTLNTGELFF
d_gene: TRBD1; abundance: -; v_gene: TRBV9; j_gene: TRBJ1-4; CDR3nt: TGTGCCAGCAGCGTGAGGACAGGAGCTGCAACTAATGAAAAACTGTTTTTT; CDR3aa: CASSVRTGAATNEKLFF
d_gene: TRBD1; abundance: many; v_gene: TRBV6-2/TRBV6-3; j_gene: TRBJ2-7; CDR3nt: TGTGCCAGCAGTAACTACAAGACAGGGGGCGCCTACGAGCAGTACTTC; CDR3aa: CASSNYKTGGAYEQYF
d_gene: -; abundance: once; v_gene: TRBV9; j_gene: TRBJ1-4; CDR3nt: TGTGCCACCTGCCCCGAGCAGAATAATGAAAAACTGTTTTTT; CDR3aa: CATCPEQNNEKLFF
d_gene: TRBD1; abundance: many; v_gene: TRBV27; j_gene: TRBJ1-2; CDR3nt: TGTGCCAGCAGCTACAGGGGGGGCATGAATGGCTACACCTTC; CDR3aa: CASSYRGGMNGYTF
d_gene: -; abundance: -; v_gene: TRBV27; j_gene: TRBJ2-7; CDR3nt: TGTGCCACCAAGAGCCCGCTCAGCCACTCCTACGAGCAGTACTTC; CDR3aa: CATKSPLSHSYEQYF
d_gene: TRBD1; abundance: many; v_gene: TRBV29-1; j_gene: TRBJ2-7; CDR3nt: TGCAGCGCTTGGGACAGGGCGGGCGAGCAGTACTTC; CDR3aa: CSAWDRAGEQYF
d_gene: -; abundance: many; v_gene: TRBV5-8; j_gene: TRBJ1-1; CDR3nt: TGTGCCAGCAGCTTGGGAGTAGCACGCTCCACTGAAGCTTTCTTT; CDR3aa: CASSLGVARSTEAFF
d_gene: -; abundance: -; v_gene: TRBV12-3/TRBV12-4; j_gene: TRBJ2-3; CDR3nt: TGTACCAGCAGACAGATACGGGCTAGCGTCGACCTTAGGGGAGATACGCAGTATTTT; CDR3aa: CTSRQIRASVDLRGDTQYF
d_gene: TRBD2; abundance: many; v_gene: TRBV11-1; j_gene: TRBJ2-1; CDR3nt: TGTGCCAGCAGCTCGCTCGGGGGGGGAGGCGTTTACAATGAGCAGTTCTTC; CDR3aa: CASSSLGGGGVYNEQFF
d_gene: -; abundance: -; v_gene: TRBV20-1; j_gene: TRBJ2-5; CDR3nt: TGCAGTGCTAAAGGTTCCGTGGGAGCTGGAGAGACCCAGTACTTC; CDR3aa: CSAKGSVGAGETQYF